The 7 T cell receptor beta chains presented below share a single source sample, sequenced in a study of neurological immune-mediated disorders. A single record per CDR3 protein comes from TCRdb applying MiXCR to the 5' RACE reads. The sample lists some 47,000 distinct CDR3 sequences, approximately 15% occurring once. Sequencing input: PBMCs. Receptors were obtained from a man aged 60 to 75 in good health.

This clonotype was detected ten times or more. This chain connects TRBV5-1 to TRBJ2-5, with D possibly TRBD2 on 7 matching bases. This CDR3 is 14 amino acids long. Germline V gene lookup returns CDR1 SGHRS and CDR2 YFSETQ. V lost 3 bases and J 3 bases, leaving 12 bases between the germline ends. The CDR3 spells CASSWGGQEETQYF. The CDR3 DNA reads as TGCGCCAGCAGCTGGGGGGGACAAGAAGAGACCCAGTACTTC.

This clonotype was counted many times. The chain carries TRBV15 and TRBJ2-5; D is ambiguous. Germline CDR1 is LNHNV and CDR2 is YYDKDF (reference sequence). The ends were cut back, 9 bases at V and 1 base at J, with 9 bases in the middle. The CDR3 is 12 residues long. The DNA for the CDR3 is TGTGCCACGACGGAAGGCCAAGAGACCCAGTACTTC. Translating gives CATTEGQETQYF.

This clonotype was observed at least ten times. J is TRBJ2-1 and V is TRBV20-1; D is perhaps TRBD2 (5 bases). The germline V gene has CDR1 DFQATT and CDR2 SNEGSKA (reference sequence). The CDR3 totals 14 residues. Trimming cost V 5 bases and J 3 bases, with 14 bases left between them. The CDR3 here is CSAPQSGGYNEQFF. The CDR3, as DNA: TGCAGTGCTCCGCAATCTGGAGGCTACAATGAGCAGTTCTTC.

This clonotype was counted ten times or more. CDR3 loop: CASSSPGDVTSTDTQYF. The CDR3 bases are TGTGCCAGCAGTTCCCCCGGCGACGTTACTAGCACAGATACGCAGTATTTT. The chain recombines TRBV28 with TRBJ2-3; unclear D gene. CDR1 is MDHEN, CDR2 SYDVKM, per germline. V was shortened by 4 bases and J by 0 bases, with 17 bases between the two germline ends. This CDR3 has 17 residues.

This clonotype was observed at least ten times. For the CDR3, the DNA is TGTGCCATCTCCTCGGGGTACGAGCAGTACTTC. It yields the protein CAISSGYEQYF. The V and J genes are TRBV10-3 and TRBJ2-7; TRBD2 is a possible D gene (5 bases). The ends were cut back, 8 bases at V and 4 bases at J, with 9 bases in the middle. The germline gives CDR1 ENHRY, CDR2 SYGVKD. The CDR3 is 11 residues long.

Points on this clonotype: A junction boundary mismatches the germline segment, possibly from a read error. The chain employs TRBV7-9 and TRBJ1-1; possible D gene TRBD1, 5 bases. The CDR3 contains 14 residues. Germline CDR1 and CDR2: SEHNR and FQNEAQ (reference sequence). CDR3 coding DNA: TGTACCAGCAACGACAGTGGGCGGAACACTGAAGCTTTCTTT. Residues: CTSNDSGRNTEAFF. Drawing the rest from reference TRBV7-9 and TRBJ1-1, the complete variable domain is DTGVSQNPRHKITKRGQNVTFRCDPISEHNRLYWYRQTLGQGPEFLTYFQNEAQLEKSRLLSDRFSAERPKGSFSTLEIQRTEQGDSAMYLCTSNDSGRNTEAFFGQGTRLTVV.

A remark on this clonotype: At one of its ends the junction is not consistent with the germline gene, which may arise from a read error. V is TRBV4-1 and J is TRBJ1-3; no definite D call. Germline V CDR1 and CDR2: MGHRA, YSYEKL. There are 18 residues in the CDR3. CDR3 residues: CASSHALRGTGSANTIYF. In nucleotides, the CDR3 is TGCGCCAGCAGCCACGCCTTACGGGGAACGGGCTCTGCAAACACCATATATTTT.